This TCR beta chain was sequenced during a study of CD8 T cells in Susac syndrome. It was with random hexamers that 0.5 to 1 ug RNA was reverse transcribed. The immunoSEQ assay covered 54 Vbeta and 13 Jbeta segments for CDR3. TCRdb fed the immunoSEQ multiplex PCR reads into MiXCR, producing one record per CDR3 protein. The sample consists of a few hundred thousand distinct CDR3 sequences, around 84% of them appearing once. Sequencing of TCR beta was performed on blood CD8+ and CD4+ T cells. Both CD4+ and CD8+ T cells were negatively isolated, and TEMRA cells underwent FACS enrichment. The material sequenced was CD8+ T cells from PBMCs. The sequence was obtained from a human donor with multiple sclerosis.

The CDR3 loop is CASSEWETSDPNTGELFF. The CDR3 coding sequence is TGTGCCAGCAGTGAATGGGAGACTAGCGATCCGAACACCGGGGAGCTGTTTTTT. The chain uses TRBV25-1 and TRBJ2-2; TRBD2 matches 8 bases. The germline V gene encodes CDR1 MGHDK and CDR2 SYGVNS. V trimming: 1 base; J trimming: 0 bases; junction bases outside the gene matches: 7. CDR3 length: 18 amino acids.